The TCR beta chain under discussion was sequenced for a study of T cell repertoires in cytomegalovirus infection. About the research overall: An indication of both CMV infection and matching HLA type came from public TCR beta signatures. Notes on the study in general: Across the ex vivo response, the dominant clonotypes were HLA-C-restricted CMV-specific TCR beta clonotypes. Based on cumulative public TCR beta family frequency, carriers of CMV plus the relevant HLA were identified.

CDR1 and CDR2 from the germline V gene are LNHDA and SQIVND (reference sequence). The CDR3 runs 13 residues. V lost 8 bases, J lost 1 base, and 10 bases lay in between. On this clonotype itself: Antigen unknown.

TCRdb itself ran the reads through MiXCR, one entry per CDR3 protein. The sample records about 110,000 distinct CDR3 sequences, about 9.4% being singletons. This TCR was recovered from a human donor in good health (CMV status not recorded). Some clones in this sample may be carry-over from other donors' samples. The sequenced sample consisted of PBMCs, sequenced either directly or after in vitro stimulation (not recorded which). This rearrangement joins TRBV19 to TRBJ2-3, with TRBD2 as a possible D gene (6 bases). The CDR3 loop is CASGPGGTDTQYF. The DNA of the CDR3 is TGTGCCAGTGGCCCGGGGGGCACAGATACGCAGTATTTT.